This T cell receptor (beta chain) derives from a study of cytomegalovirus exposure and HLA in healthy donors. Points on this clone: Its cognate antigen is unknown.

PCR employed 60 Vbeta and 13 Jbeta primers. Here immunoSEQ multiplex PCR was the method, and the copy in TCRdb shows in-frame clones only, minus some. The repertoire holds under 200,000 clones, with approximately 85% as singletons. General study points: Later, TCR association rates were found to vary by HLA locus, highest for DRB1 and lowest for HLA-C. In an earlier analysis, in around 590 donors, most V segments appeared productive either ~90% or ~30% of the time. In a later analysis, V- and J-gene trimming of beta chains associated with a DCLRE1C missense variant, replicated independently. Some public TCRs appeared in many individuals, while most sequences were rare.

There are 16 residues in the CDR3. Per germline, CDR1 MNHEY and CDR2 SMNVEV (reference sequence). After removal of 6 bases from V and 5 bases from J, the junction contained 10 bases not matched to a gene. The V gene is TRBV27, the J gene TRBJ2-1; TRBD2 matches at 10 bases. The sample taken for sequencing was PBMCs. This clonotype was sampled from a woman aged 50 to 65 in good health and CMV-seronegative. The CDR3 loop is CASRVGRLAGHNEQFF. Written as DNA, the CDR3 is TGTGCCAGCAGAGTTGGGAGACTAGCGGGTCACAATGAGCAGTTCTTC.